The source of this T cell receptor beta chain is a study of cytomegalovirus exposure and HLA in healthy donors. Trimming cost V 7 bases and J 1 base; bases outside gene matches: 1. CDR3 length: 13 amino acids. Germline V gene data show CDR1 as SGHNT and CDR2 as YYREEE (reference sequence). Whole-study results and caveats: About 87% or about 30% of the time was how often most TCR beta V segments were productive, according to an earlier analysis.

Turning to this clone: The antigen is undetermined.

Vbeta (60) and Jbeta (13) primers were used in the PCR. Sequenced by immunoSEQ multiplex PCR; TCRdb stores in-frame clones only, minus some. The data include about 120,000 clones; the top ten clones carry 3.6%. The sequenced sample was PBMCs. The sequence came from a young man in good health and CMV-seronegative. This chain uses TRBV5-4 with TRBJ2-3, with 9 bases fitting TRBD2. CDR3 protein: CASRLAGTDTQYF. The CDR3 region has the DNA TGTGCCAGCCGACTAGCGGGCACAGATACGCAGTATTTT.